Below, one T cell receptor (beta chain) is given with its context. The data are from a study of blood T cell repertoires in COVID-19. Overall study context: T cells, B-cell-depleted T cells, or PBMCs provided the cDNA or gDNA that served as material.

In the authors' methods: Amplified reference gene primers provided the basis for estimating nucleated cell counts. The protocol was immunoSEQ multiplex PCR, while the TCRdb copy is restricted to in-frame clones and leaves out a portion. Clone size and the V and J calls come from that table; the DNA yielded D and trimming. Of some 130,000 clones listed, approximately 88% are singletons. The germline V and J ends were trimmed by 8 bases and 4 bases, with 17 bases remaining between them. The CDR3 is 14 residues long. Germline CDR1 is MDHEN and CDR2 is SYDVKM. This clonotype originated in a man between 45 and 60 years old with acute or convalescent COVID-19. The rearrangement joins TRBV28 to TRBJ1-2; a possible D gene is TRBD1 (6 bases). Sequenced sample: peripheral blood. The CDR3 sequence is CASLIPGARYGYTF. The CDR3 DNA reads TGTGCCAGCCTCATCCCAGGGGCCCGCTATGGCTACACCTTC.